These T cell receptor beta chains were read from a single sample in a study of CD8 T cells in ankylosing spondylitis. TCRdb ran MiXCR on the 5' RACE reads and lists one entry per CDR3 protein. Of 150,000 to 200,000 distinct CDR3 sequences listed, roughly 34% were seen once; the top ten hold approximately 5.9%. Sequenced input: synovial fluid, either unsorted or a sorted T cell fraction (not recorded which). Every receptor here comes from a male donor with ankylosing spondylitis. CDR3s include the opening cysteine and the closing phenylalanine or tryptophan. A D gene is named only where the DNA matches it firmly. A row's size may be missing; if present it is once, few, many or a size class.

clone_size	v_call	j_call	d_call	cdr3_aa	cdr3_nt
NA	TRBV7-3	TRBJ2-1	NA	CASSQQGGVSYNEQFF	TGTGCCAGCAGCCAACAGGGGGGGGTCTCCTACAATGAGCAGTTCTTC
NA	TRBV6-1	TRBJ1-2	NA	CASSRMGRGDGYTF	TGTGCCAGCAGTAGAATGGGGAGGGGCGATGGCTACACCTTC
NA	TRBV4-2	TRBJ2-1	TRBD2	CASSQEWTSGRAGNEQFF	TGTGCCAGCAGCCAAGAGTGGACTAGCGGGAGGGCTGGTAATGAGCAGTTCTTC
NA	TRBV29-1	TRBJ2-7	NA	CSVEGAYEQYF	TGCAGCGTTGAAGGGGCCTACGAGCAGTACTTC
few	TRBV6-5	TRBJ2-7	NA	CASSLLGGGKYEQYF	TGTGCCAGCAGTTTACTGGGGGGAGGCAAATACGAGCAGTACTTC
once	TRBV3-1	TRBJ2-7	NA	CASSHRGGYEQYF	TGTGCCAGCAGCCACAGGGGTGGGTACGAGCAGTACTTC
few	TRBV5-1	TRBJ1-4	NA	CASSLAGQREKLFF	TGCGCCAGCAGCTTGGCGGGGCAGAGAGAAAAACTGTTTTTT
NA	TRBV6-1	TRBJ2-2	NA	CASSPRGGWGGELFF	TGTGCCAGCAGCCCCAGGGGGGGCTGGGGCGGGGAGCTGTTTTTT
few	TRBV7-7	TRBJ1-1	NA	CASSLFMNTEAFF	TGTGCTAGCAGCCTATTCATGAACACTGAAGCTTTCTTT
few	TRBV5-5	TRBJ1-2	NA	CASSWAEGTTYGYTF	TGTGCCAGCAGCTGGGCGGAGGGGACAACCTATGGCTACACCTTC
many	TRBV28	TRBJ1-6	NA	CASSLIEGPLHF	TGTGCCAGCAGTCTCATCGAGGGACCCCTCCACTTT
NA	TRBV2	TRBJ1-2	TRBD1	CASSGAGGVNYGYTF	TGTGCCAGCAGTGGGGCAGGGGGGGTCAACTATGGCTACACCTTC
few	TRBV20-1	TRBJ1-4	NA	CSARVRYRLLRATNEKLFF	TGCAGTGCTAGAGTCCGTTATCGGCTCTTACGCGCAACTAATGAAAAACTGTTTTTT
NA	TRBV20-1	TRBJ2-7	TRBD2	CSARLASGNSYEQYF	TGCAGTGCTAGATTGGCTAGCGGTAACTCCTACGAGCAGTACTTC
many	TRBV3-1	TRBJ2-7	NA	CASSPTGAEQYF	TGTGCCAGCAGCCCCACGGGGGCGGAGCAGTACTTC
few	TRBV14	TRBJ2-5	NA	CASSQGGGGLQETQYF	TGTGCCAGCAGCCAAGGTGGAGGAGGGCTCCAAGAGACCCAGTACTTC
NA	TRBV20-1	TRBJ2-7	TRBD1	CRGDRGLNEQYF	TGCAGGGGGGACAGGGGGCTTAACGAGCAGTACTTC
NA	TRBV4-1	TRBJ2-3	NA	CASSQDSRGGSDTQYF	TGCGCCAGCAGCCAAGATAGTCGCGGGGGCTCAGATACGCAGTATTTT
NA	TRBV6-6	TRBJ2-7	NA	CASTPGLYEQYF	TGTGCCAGCACCCCCGGCCTCTACGAGCAGTACTTC
few	TRBV2	TRBJ1-5	TRBD1	CASRATGRNSNQPQHF	TGTGCCAGCAGAGCGACAGGGAGGAATAGCAATCAGCCCCAGCATTTT
NA	TRBV20-1	TRBJ1-2	NA	CSARNTGTHYGYTF	TGCAGTGCTAGAAATACCGGGACACATTATGGCTACACCTTC
few	TRBV10-3	TRBJ1-3	NA	CASRQSSGNTIYF	TGTGCCAGCCGACAGTCCTCTGGAAACACCATATATTTT
NA	TRBV5-1	TRBJ1-2	NA	CASSLARSDYGYTF	TGCGCCAGCAGCTTAGCCAGGTCAGACTATGGCTACACCTTC
NA	TRBV5-1	TRBJ2-5	TRBD2	CASSQGGLAGLETQYF	TGCGCCAGCAGCCAGGGAGGACTAGCGGGGCTAGAGACCCAGTACTTC
NA	TRBV7-3	TRBJ2-3	NA	CASSPKRGSGYTDTQYF	TGTGCCAGCAGCCCCAAAAGAGGTAGCGGCTACACAGATACGCAGTATTTT
few	TRBV7-2	TRBJ2-5	NA	CASSFGSSETQYF	TGTGCCAGCAGCTTCGGGAGTAGTGAGACCCAGTACTTC
few	TRBV20-1	TRBJ2-1	TRBD2	CSARDPAGVSHNEQFF	TGCAGTGCTAGAGATCCAGCGGGAGTATCTCACAATGAGCAGTTCTTC
NA	TRBV11-2	TRBJ2-1	TRBD2	CASSLEARASGRASEQFF	TGTGCCAGCAGCTTAGAGGCTCGGGCTAGCGGGAGGGCCAGTGAGCAGTTCTTC
NA	TRBV4-2	TRBJ2-7	NA	CASSQDRESAYEQYF	TGTGCCAGCAGCCAAGATCGGGAATCGGCCTACGAGCAGTACTTC
NA	TRBV20-1	TRBJ2-7	NA	CRAGTANTYEQYF	TGCAGGGCCGGGACCGCCAACACCTACGAGCAGTACTTC
NA	TRBV30	TRBJ2-1	TRBD2	CAWSPRLAGSFRSSYNEQFF	TGTGCCTGGAGTCCTCGACTAGCGGGGTCTTTTCGTAGCTCCTACAATGAGCAGTTCTTC
few	TRBV24-1	TRBJ1-5	NA	CATSVQGSKVNQPQHF	TGTGCCACCAGTGTCCAGGGGTCAAAAGTAAATCAGCCCCAGCATTTT
NA	TRBV10-3	TRBJ2-5	NA	CATGETPQETQYF	TGTGCCACCGGTGAGACCCCACAAGAGACCCAGTACTTC
NA	TRBV9	TRBJ2-5	TRBD2	CASSARAGGPHQETQYF	TGTGCCAGCAGCGCGAGGGCGGGGGGCCCCCACCAAGAGACCCAGTACTTC
few	TRBV30	TRBJ1-1	NA	CAWSMGIEAFF	TGTGCCTGGAGTATGGGTATCGAAGCTTTCTTT
NA	TRBV18	TRBJ1-5	TRBD1	CASSLGTDNQPQHF	TGTGCCAGCTCACTCGGGACAGACAATCAGCCCCAGCATTTT
NA	TRBV6-2/TRBV6-3	TRBJ2-7	NA	CASSFRYEQYF	TGTGCCAGCAGCTTCCGATACGAGCAGTACTTC
once	TRBV6-5	TRBJ2-2	NA	CASSGNGELFF	TGTGCCAGCAGTGGAAACGGGGAGCTGTTTTTT
NA	TRBV29-1	TRBJ1-1	NA	CSVEAARRFGTEAFF	TGCAGCGTTGAAGCTGCCCGGAGGTTTGGCACTGAAGCTTTCTTT
NA	TRBV5-1	TRBJ2-2	TRBD1	CASSLRTGVGTAELFF	TGCGCCAGCAGCCTTCGGACAGGGGTGGGAACCGCGGAGCTGTTTTTT
NA	TRBV11-2	TRBJ1-4	NA	CASSLGITTTNEKLFF	TGTGCCAGCAGCTTAGGTATCACTACAACTAATGAAAAACTGTTTTTT
few	TRBV7-3	TRBJ2-2	NA	CASSYRGGTGELFF	TGTGCCAGCAGCTACAGGGGGGGCACCGGGGAGCTGTTTTTT
few	TRBV13	TRBJ2-7	NA	CASSRRDNYEQYF	TGTGCCAGCAGCCGCCGAGACAATTACGAGCAGTACTTC
few	TRBV5-1	TRBJ1-6	NA	CASSLFSSYNSPLHF	TGCGCCAGCAGCTTGTTTAGCTCCTATAATTCACCCCTCCACTTT
many	TRBV10-3	TRBJ1-5	NA	CAISEGGAYQPQHF	TGTGCCATCAGTGAAGGGGGAGCGTATCAGCCCCAGCATTTT
many	TRBV24-1	TRBJ2-2	NA	CATSDSGTGTNTGELFF	TGTGCCACCAGTGATTCCGGGACGGGAACCAACACCGGGGAGCTGTTTTTT